A selection of T cell receptor beta chains follows, all from one sample in a study of cytomegalovirus exposure and HLA in healthy donors. Generated by immunoSEQ multiplex PCR, the TCRdb table keeps only in-frame clones and is missing some. This sample yields about 130,000 clones, of which about 74% are seen a single time; approximately 4% belongs to the top ten. The specimen sequenced was PBMCs. These receptors were taken from a man aged 18 to 30 in good health and CMV-seropositive. Both conserved end residues are part of each CDR3. Each record gives: J gene, V gene, CDR3 length, D gene, clone size, CDR3 protein, CDR3 DNA. A D gene is named only where the DNA matches it firmly. Size values are once, few and many counts, or a class for expanded clones, and some rows have none.

J gene: TRBJ2-1; V gene: TRBV9; CDR3 length: 17; D gene: TRBD2; clone size: once; CDR3 protein: CASSVATSGGLYNEQFF; CDR3 DNA: TGTGCCAGCAGCGTAGCTACAAGCGGGGGGCTCTACAATGAGCAGTTCTTC
J gene: TRBJ2-1; V gene: TRBV10-3; CDR3 length: 17; D gene: TRBD1; clone size: .; CDR3 protein: CAISETTEDRRYNEQFF; CDR3 DNA: TGTGCCATCAGTGAGACAACCGAGGACAGGAGATACAATGAGCAGTTCTTC
J gene: TRBJ1-1; V gene: TRBV5-4; CDR3 length: 13; D gene: TRBD1; clone size: .; CDR3 protein: CASSVTGRTEAFF; CDR3 DNA: TGTGCCAGCAGCGTGACAGGGCGCACTGAAGCTTTCTTT
J gene: TRBJ2-5; V gene: TRBV30; CDR3 length: 15; D gene: .; clone size: .; CDR3 protein: CAWTLDRVAGETQYF; CDR3 DNA: TGTGCCTGGACCTTGGACAGGGTAGCGGGAGAGACCCAGTACTTC
J gene: TRBJ1-4; V gene: TRBV21-1; CDR3 length: 16; D gene: .; clone size: .; CDR3 protein: CASSKEGKPGDEKLFF; CDR3 DNA: TGTGCCAGCAGCAAAGAGGGGAAACCAGGAGATGAAAAACTGTTTTTT
J gene: TRBJ2-1; V gene: TRBV7-2; CDR3 length: 15; D gene: TRBD2; clone size: few; CDR3 protein: CASKTRTSGSNEQFF; CDR3 DNA: TGTGCCAGTAAGACCCGGACTAGCGGGAGTAATGAGCAGTTCTTC
J gene: TRBJ1-6; V gene: TRBV30; CDR3 length: 15; D gene: .; clone size: .; CDR3 protein: CAWSKGQGNNSPLHF; CDR3 DNA: TGTGCCTGGAGTAAAGGGCAGGGTAATAATTCACCCCTCCACTTT
J gene: TRBJ1-5; V gene: TRBV7-8; CDR3 length: 15; D gene: TRBD1; clone size: .; CDR3 protein: CASSPRTGLNQPQHF; CDR3 DNA: TGTGCCAGCAGCCCCCGGACAGGATTGAATCAGCCCCAGCATTTT
J gene: TRBJ1-2; V gene: TRBV29-1; CDR3 length: 11; D gene: TRBD1; clone size: .; CDR3 protein: CSVEKGAGYTF; CDR3 DNA: TGCAGCGTTGAAAAGGGGGCTGGGTACACCTTC
J gene: TRBJ1-2; V gene: TRBV27; CDR3 length: 15; D gene: .; clone size: few; CDR3 protein: CASRTAGTPNYGYTF; CDR3 DNA: TGTGCCAGCAGGACAGCGGGGACCCCTAACTATGGCTACACCTTC
J gene: TRBJ1-5; V gene: TRBV6-5; CDR3 length: 15; D gene: TRBD1; clone size: .; CDR3 protein: CASSQNRGPNQPQHF; CDR3 DNA: TGTGCCAGCAGTCAAAACAGGGGACCGAATCAGCCCCAGCATTTT
J gene: TRBJ2-2; V gene: TRBV6-5; CDR3 length: 12; D gene: .; clone size: .; CDR3 protein: CASSYRDGELFF; CDR3 DNA: TGTGCCAGCAGTTACCGGGACGGGGAGCTGTTTTTT
J gene: TRBJ2-1; V gene: TRBV18; CDR3 length: 16; D gene: TRBD2; clone size: .; CDR3 protein: CASSALSGGLGNEQFF; CDR3 DNA: TGTGCCAGCTCAGCCCTTAGCGGGGGGCTGGGGAATGAGCAGTTCTTC
J gene: TRBJ2-5; V gene: TRBV12-1; CDR3 length: 15; D gene: .; clone size: .; CDR3 protein: CASSFRGQGGETQYF; CDR3 DNA: TGTGCCAGCAGCTTTCGGGGACAGGGAGGAGAGACCCAGTACTTC
J gene: TRBJ2-3; V gene: TRBV30; CDR3 length: 14; D gene: TRBD2; clone size: .; CDR3 protein: CAWSGAGGTDTQYF; CDR3 DNA: TGTGCCTGGAGTGGGGCGGGAGGCACAGATACGCAGTATTTT
J gene: TRBJ2-2; V gene: TRBV5-1; CDR3 length: 15; D gene: .; clone size: .; CDR3 protein: CASSYGRLNTGELFF; CDR3 DNA: TGCGCCAGCAGCTATGGAAGACTAAACACCGGGGAGCTGTTTTTT